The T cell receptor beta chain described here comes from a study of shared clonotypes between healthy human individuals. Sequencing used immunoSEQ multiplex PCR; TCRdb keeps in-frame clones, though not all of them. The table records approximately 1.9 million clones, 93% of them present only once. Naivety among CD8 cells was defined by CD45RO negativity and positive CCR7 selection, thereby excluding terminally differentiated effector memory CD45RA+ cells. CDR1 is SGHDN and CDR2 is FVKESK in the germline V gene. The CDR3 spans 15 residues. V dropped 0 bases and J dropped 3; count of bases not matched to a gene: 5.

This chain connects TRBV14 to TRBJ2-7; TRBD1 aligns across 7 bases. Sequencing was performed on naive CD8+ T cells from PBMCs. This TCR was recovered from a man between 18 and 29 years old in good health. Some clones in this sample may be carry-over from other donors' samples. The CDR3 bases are TGTGCCAGCAGCCAAGAGGGGACAGATAGCTACGAGCAGTACTTC. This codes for CASSQEGTDSYEQYF.